Shown below are 31 T cell receptor beta chains from a single sample sequenced in a study of identical twins. Using its own MiXCR run on the 5' RACE reads, TCRdb lists one record per CDR3 protein. The sample contains about 890,000 distinct CDR3 sequences, 12% of which appear only once. This sample also belongs to another study, concerning yellow fever vaccine responses in identical twins.

Sequencing was done on a sample of PBMCs. The origin of the receptors is a woman between 18 and 29 years old in good health.

This clonotype has just a few counts. This rearrangement joins TRBV7-2 to TRBJ1-1; the match to TRBD1 covers 8 bases. V dropped 3 bases and J dropped 5; count of bases not matched to a gene: 5. This CDR3 spans 14 amino acids. The germline CDR1 and CDR2 sequences are SGHTA and FQGNSA. CDR3 sequence reads: CASSLDRDGTEAFF. In nucleotides, the CDR3 is TGTGCCAGCAGCTTGGACAGGGATGGAACTGAAGCTTTCTTT.

This clonotype has more than one count but fewer than ten. The rearrangement joins TRBV12-3 or TRBV12-4 to TRBJ2-7, with D hard to call. The CDR3 spans 14 residues. Trimming left V 5 bases short and J 1 base short, with 12 bases between. DNA for the CDR3: TGTGCCAGCAGTACAATGCTACCATCCTACGAGCAGTACTTC. Translating gives CASSTMLPSYEQYF.

The chain employs TRBV7-9 and TRBJ1-2; possibly TRBD1 for D (5 bases). This CDR3 region has 16 residues. Germline CDR1 and CDR2: SEHNR and FQNEAQ (reference sequence). V was shortened by 3 bases and J by 2 bases, with 16 bases between the two germline ends. The CDR3 nucleotides read TGTGCCAGCAGCTTTTATGGAGCAGGGATAAACTATGGCTACACCTTC. Protein product: CASSFYGAGINYGYTF.

This clonotype was observed a single time. This chain connects TRBV3-1 to TRBJ2-5; 7 bases are shared with TRBD1. CDR1 and CDR2 (germline): LGHDT, YNNKEL (reference sequence). V shed 4 bases and J 5 bases; nucleotides not matched to a gene: 16. The CDR3 length is 17 residues. The CDR3 reads CASSPYHPRDSKETQYF. CDR3 bases: TGTGCCAGCAGCCCCTACCACCCCCGGGACAGCAAGGAGACCCAGTACTTC.

The sample holds a few counts of this clonotype. The chain links TRBV15 to TRBJ2-6, with D unclear. This CDR3 comprises 13 residues. Trimming shortened V by 6 bases and J by 2 bases, and 5 bases separated the two germline ends. The germline CDR1 and CDR2 sequences are LNHNV and YYDKDF (reference sequence). CDR3 amino acids: CATSLAGANVLTF. CDR3 coding DNA: TGTGCCACCAGTCTGGCTGGGGCCAACGTCCTGACTTTC.

This clonotype was counted between two and nine times. The chain couples TRBV9 to TRBJ2-1; D gene uncertain. The CDR3 covers 13 residues. Germline values: CDR1 SGDLS, CDR2 YYNGEE. V dropped 3 bases and J dropped 5 bases, with 9 bases sitting between them. In DNA, the CDR3 is TGTGCCAGCAGCGCGGCATACAACAATGAGCAGTTCTTC. Translated, it gives CASSAAYNNEQFF.

This clonotype was seen only a few times. The rearrangement joins TRBV12-3 or TRBV12-4 to TRBJ2-5; D is perhaps TRBD1 (6 bases). This CDR3 is 16 amino acids long. The germline V and J ends were trimmed by 6 bases and 2 bases, with 19 bases remaining between them. The chain's CDR3 is CASSFEQGRGQETQYF. The CDR3 coding sequence is TGTGCCAGCAGCTTCGAGCAGGGTAGGGGGCAAGAGACCCAGTACTTC.

This clonotype was counted only a few times. The chain couples TRBV20-1 to TRBJ2-1; TRBD2 matches at 14 bases. The V segment lost 1 base and the J segment 1 base; nucleotides outside the gene matches: 12. The CDR3 spans 20 residues. Per germline, CDR1 DFQATT and CDR2 SNEGSKA (reference sequence). The CDR3 reads CSARVLTGTSGSRSYNEQFF. The CDR3 nucleotides read TGCAGTGCTAGAGTGTTGACCGGGACTAGCGGGAGTAGGTCCTACAATGAGCAGTTCTTC.

This clonotype was seen more than once but under ten times. The V and J genes are TRBV11-3 and TRBJ2-3; 10 positions agree with TRBD2. V dropped 5 bases and J dropped 0; count of bases not matched to a gene: 8. The CDR3 is made up of 17 amino acids. From germline, CDR1 is SGHNT and CDR2 YENEEA. The CDR3 loop reads CASSPWTSGPSTDTQYF. CDR3 DNA: TGTGCCAGCAGCCCATGGACTAGCGGTCCAAGCACAGATACGCAGTATTTT.

The J gene is TRBJ1-2, the V gene TRBV27; 10 bases align to TRBD1. V lost 3 bases and J lost 8; bases outside the gene matches: 6. Germline loops: CDR1 MNHEY, CDR2 SMNVEV (reference sequence). This CDR3 has 14 residues. CDR3 region: CASSLGQGLGGYTF. CDR3 DNA sequence: TGTGCCAGCAGTTTGGGACAGGGGTTGGGAGGCTACACCTTC.

V and J are TRBV7-4 and TRBJ2-7; TRBD1 matches 9 bases. This CDR3 comprises 17 residues. CDR1 is SGHVT and CDR2 is SQSDAQ in the germline V gene. V was clipped by 4 bases and J by 0 bases; unmatched bases: 10. Here the CDR3 reads CASSSLRDRASSYEQYV. CDR3 nucleotides: TGTGCCAGCAGCTCCCTCCGGGACAGGGCCAGCTCCTACGAGCAGTACGTC.

The chain uses TRBV19 and TRBJ2-1, with D possibly being TRBD2 (6 bases). This CDR3 has 13 amino acids. In germline, CDR1 is LNHDA, CDR2 SQIVND (reference sequence). The V end was cut by 6 bases, the J end by 9 bases, with 15 bases between. The CDR3 loop is CASSTGEVFEQFF. In DNA form, the CDR3 reads TGTGCCAGTAGCACGGGAGAGGTTTTTGAGCAGTTCTTC.

The rearrangement uses TRBV20-1 and TRBJ2-6; D is unclear. The CDR3 totals 13 residues. The V end was cut by 0 bases, the J end by 13 bases, with 13 bases between. From germline, CDR1 is DFQATT and CDR2 SNEGSKA (reference sequence). The CDR3 nucleotides read TGCAGTGCTAGAGATGGACCCCCGGAAGTCCTGACTTTC. It translates to CSARDGPPEVLTF.

In this sample, this clonotype turned up a few times. This sequence joins TRBV10-3 and TRBJ2-2; the match to TRBD1 covers 9 bases. V shed 0 bases, J shed 3 bases, and the junction held 8 bases outside the gene matches. CDR1 and CDR2 from the germline V gene are ENHRY and SYGVKD. CDR3 size: 18 residues. CDR3 sequence: CAISESEIGTGYTGELFF. The CDR3 coding sequence is TGTGCCATCAGTGAGTCGGAGATCGGGACAGGGTACACCGGGGAGCTGTTTTTT.

This rearrangement joins TRBV28 to TRBJ2-7, with 9 bases aligning to TRBD1. Germline V CDR1 and CDR2: MDHEN, SYDVKM. The length of the CDR3 is 14 residues. V lost 5 bases, J lost 6 bases, and 8 bases stayed unmatched. In DNA, the CDR3 is TGTGCCAGCAGTCCCGGACAGGGGCTGGGCGAGCAGTACGTC. Its translation: CASSPGQGLGEQYV.

This clonotype was seen only a few times. The chain carries TRBV20-1 and TRBJ1-2; D unresolved. V was pared by 3 bases and J by 0 bases, with 14 bases between. CDR3 size: 15 residues. Looked up from germline, CDR1 is DFQATT and CDR2 is SNEGSKA (reference sequence). CDR3 residues: CSARVEGRANYGYTF. CDR3 bases: TGCAGTGCTAGGGTAGAGGGCCGAGCTAACTATGGCTACACCTTC.

V is TRBV12-3 or TRBV12-4 and J is TRBJ2-1; D remains ambiguous. The CDR3 is made up of 13 amino acids. Trimming cost V 4 bases and J 9 bases, with 13 bases left between them. The CDR3 here is CASSSISFGEQFF. As DNA, the CDR3 is TGTGCCAGCAGTTCCATTAGCTTTGGTGAGCAGTTCTTC.

V usage is TRBV9 and J usage is TRBJ1-5, with a weak D call TRBD1 (5 bases). Trimming removed 3 bases at V and 3 bases at J, with 10 bases between. Germline values: CDR1 SGDLS, CDR2 YYNGEE. The CDR3 extends over 14 amino acids. CDR3 residues: CASSGGDHNQPQHF. CDR3 sequence (DNA): TGTGCCAGCAGCGGGGGGGACCACAATCAGCCCCAGCATTTT.

The CDR3 DNA is TGTGCCAGCAGTGATCTGATGAGGCCCCCCTACGAGCAGTACTTC. This translates into CASSDLMRPPYEQYF. The chain joins TRBV2 to TRBJ2-7, with no clear D. Germline loops: CDR1 SNHLY, CDR2 FYNNEI. This CDR3 is built from 15 residues. The V end lost 3 bases, the J end lost 2 bases, and 14 bases lay between the germline ends.

Many counts were recorded for this clonotype. The gene calls are TRBV20-1 and TRBJ2-1, with TRBD2 matching over 11 bases. Unmatched junction bases numbered 2, after V lost 0 bases and J lost 4 bases. The CDR3 totals 15 residues. CDR1 is DFQATT and CDR2 is SNEGSKA in the germline V gene (reference sequence). CDR3 protein: CSAREVAGGYNEQFF. DNA of the CDR3: TGCAGTGCTAGAGAAGTAGCGGGAGGGTACAATGAGCAGTTCTTC.

A few counts support this clonotype. The chain employs TRBV29-1 and TRBJ2-1; weak D call: TRBD1 (5 bases). The CDR3 runs 14 residues. V was clipped by 4 bases and J by 4 bases, with 14 bases between them. Germline V lookup: CDR1 SQVTM, CDR2 ANQGSEA. Here the CDR3 DNA reads TGCAGCGTTGGTCAGGGCCCTCCTTACAATGAGCAGTTCTTC. It codes for CSVGQGPPYNEQFF.

This clonotype was counted many times. In DNA, the CDR3 is TGTGCCACCAGTGATCAACCGGGACCGTCAGACTACGAGCAGTACTTC. This encodes CATSDQPGPSDYEQYF. The chain employs TRBV24-1 and TRBJ2-7; possibly TRBD1 or TRBD2 for D (5 bases each). The CDR3 extends over 16 amino acids. Trimming removed 3 bases from V and 3 bases from J, with 17 bases in between. Germline assignment: CDR1 KGHDR and CDR2 SFDVKD.

In its sample, this clonotype was seen a few times. This chain links TRBV5-1 with TRBJ2-7; 7 bases are a match to TRBD1. Trimming took 1 base from V and 3 from J; bases not matched to a gene: 10. The germline V gene encodes CDR1 SGHRS and CDR2 YFSETQ. CDR3 length: 16 amino acids. CDR3 in amino acids: CASSLLGTAYDYEQYV. As DNA, the CDR3 is TGCGCCAGCAGCTTGCTGGGGACAGCATATGACTACGAGCAGTACGTC.

This sequence joins TRBV3-1 and TRBJ1-1, with unresolved D. Looked up from germline, CDR1 is LGHDT and CDR2 is YNNKEL (reference sequence). V was shortened by 4 bases and J by 6 bases, with 12 bases between the two germline ends. This CDR3 is built from 13 residues. The CDR3 bases are TGTGCCAGCAGCCCCCGGGGAGGGCCTGAAGCTTTCTTT. It encodes CASSPRGGPEAFF.

This clonotype was seen more than once but under ten times. V usage is TRBV2 and J usage is TRBJ1-3, with D possibly TRBD1 on 5 matching bases. This CDR3 has 16 amino acids. The V gene lost 2 bases and the J gene lost 0 bases, with 11 bases spanning the gap. Germline V lookup: CDR1 SNHLY, CDR2 FYNNEI. The CDR3 protein is CASSEIYRGSGNTIYF. CDR3 DNA: TGTGCCAGCAGTGAAATTTATAGGGGCTCTGGAAACACCATATATTTT.

This clonotype was seen many times. The rearrangement uses TRBV28 and TRBJ1-5; no reliable D call. V gave up 6 bases and J gave up 5 bases, with 14 bases separating them. Germline CDR1 and CDR2: MDHEN and SYDVKM. The CDR3 is made up of 14 amino acids. CDR3 sequence: CASSWGSYYQPQHF. Written as DNA, the CDR3 is TGTGCCAGCAGCTGGGGTAGCTACTATCAGCCCCAGCATTTT.

V usage is TRBV19 and J usage is TRBJ1-5, with 8 positions matching TRBD1. Trimming cost V 2 bases and J 2 bases; bases outside gene matches: 5. The CDR3 loop spans 16 amino acids. From germline, CDR1 is LNHDA and CDR2 SQIVND (reference sequence). The CDR3 bases are TGTGCCAGTAGTATAAACAGGGGGTTCGGCAATCAGCCCCAGCATTTT. Translated: CASSINRGFGNQPQHF.

This clonotype was found many times. The chain employs TRBV4-1 and TRBJ1-5; no definite D call. CDR1 and CDR2 from the germline V gene are MGHRA and YSYEKL. The CDR3 covers 17 residues. The germline V and J ends were trimmed by 0 bases and 2 bases, with 14 bases remaining between them. CDR3 sequence reads: CASSQEEVGMGNQPQHF. CDR3 coding DNA: TGCGCCAGCAGCCAAGAGGAGGTTGGTATGGGCAATCAGCCCCAGCATTTT.

The V call is TRBV20-1, the J call TRBJ1-4; D possibly corresponds to TRBD1 (6 bases). Germline V gene lookup returns CDR1 DFQATT and CDR2 SNEGSKA (reference sequence). V lost 5 bases and J 7 bases, leaving 20 bases between the germline ends. The length of the CDR3 is 15 residues. CDR3 nucleotides: TGCAGTGCTGGGGGCGCCGGCCAGAGGGGTGAAAAACTGTTTTTT. The encoded protein is CSAGGAGQRGEKLFF.

This clonotype was detected a few times. The chain links TRBV4-1 to TRBJ2-1, with D maybe TRBD2 (6 bases). This CDR3 has 17 amino acids. In germline, CDR1 is MGHRA, CDR2 YSYEKL. Trimming took off 0 bases at V and 0 bases at J, with 12 bases between the two ends. The CDR3 reads CASSQDGVGSSYNEQFF. CDR3 sequence (DNA): TGCGCCAGCAGCCAAGATGGAGTCGGGAGCTCCTACAATGAGCAGTTCTTC.

The chain joins TRBV7-8 to TRBJ2-3, with D possibly TRBD1 on 6 matching bases. Germline loops: CDR1 SGHVS, CDR2 FQNEAQ. Deletions cut 10 bases from V and 2 bases from J, with 13 bases between. This CDR3 region has 13 residues. The chain's CDR3 is CAISGQLTDTQYF. The DNA of the CDR3 is TGTGCCATCTCCGGACAGCTCACAGATACGCAGTATTTT.